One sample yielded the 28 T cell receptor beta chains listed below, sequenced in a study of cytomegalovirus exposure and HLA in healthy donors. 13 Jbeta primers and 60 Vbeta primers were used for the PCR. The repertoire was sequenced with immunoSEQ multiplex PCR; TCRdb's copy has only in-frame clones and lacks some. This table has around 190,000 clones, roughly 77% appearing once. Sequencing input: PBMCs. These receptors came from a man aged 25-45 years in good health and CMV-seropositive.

The CDR3 coding sequence is TGTGCCACAGCGATTCGGGGGATGATAAACAATGAGCAGTTCTTC. Translating gives CATAIRGMINNEQFF. The chain employs TRBV11-2 and TRBJ2-1; possible D gene TRBD2, 6 bases. Germline V lookup: CDR1 SGHAT, CDR2 FQNNGV. The CDR3 loop spans 15 amino acids. Deletions cut 10 bases from V and 5 bases from J, with 21 bases between. Full variable domain (remainder filled in from reference TRBV11-2 and TRBJ2-1): EAGVAQSPRYKIIEKRQSVAFWCNPISGHATLYWYQQILGQGPKLLIQFQNNGVVDDSQLPKDRFSAERLKGVDSTLKIQPAKLEDSAVYLCATAIRGMINNEQFFGPGTRLTVL.

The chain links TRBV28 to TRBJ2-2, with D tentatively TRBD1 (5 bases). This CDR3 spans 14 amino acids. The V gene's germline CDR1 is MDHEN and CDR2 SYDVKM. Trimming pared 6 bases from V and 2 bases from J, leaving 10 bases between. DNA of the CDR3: TGTGCCAGCAGGCGGACACGTAACACCGGGGAGCTGTTTTTT. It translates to CASRRTRNTGELFF.

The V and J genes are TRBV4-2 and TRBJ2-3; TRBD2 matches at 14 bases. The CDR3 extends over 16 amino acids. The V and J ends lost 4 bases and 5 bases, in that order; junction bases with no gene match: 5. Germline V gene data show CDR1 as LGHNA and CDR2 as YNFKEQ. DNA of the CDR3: TGTGCCAGCAGCCCCGGGACTAGCGGGAGAAAAGATACGCAGTATTTT. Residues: CASSPGTSGRKDTQYF.

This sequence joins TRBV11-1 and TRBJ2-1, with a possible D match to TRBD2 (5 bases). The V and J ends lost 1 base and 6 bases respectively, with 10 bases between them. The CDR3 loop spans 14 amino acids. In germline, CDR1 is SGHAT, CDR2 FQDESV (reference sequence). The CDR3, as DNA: TGTGCCAGCAGCTTAGTCACCCTAGCCAATGAGCAGTTCTTC. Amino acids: CASSLVTLANEQFF.

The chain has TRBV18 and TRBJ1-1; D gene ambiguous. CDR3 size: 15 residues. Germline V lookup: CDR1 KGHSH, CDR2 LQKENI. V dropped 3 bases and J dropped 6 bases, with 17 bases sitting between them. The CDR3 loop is CASSPIEGSVAEAFF. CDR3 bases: TGTGCCAGCTCACCCATAGAGGGCAGCGTGGCTGAAGCTTTCTTT.

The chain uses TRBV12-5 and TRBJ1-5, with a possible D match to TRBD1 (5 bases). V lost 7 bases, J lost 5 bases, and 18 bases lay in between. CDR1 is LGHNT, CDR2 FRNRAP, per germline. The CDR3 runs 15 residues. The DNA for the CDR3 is TGTGCTAGTGCCCTAGGAGGGGTGGGTGATCAGCCCCAGCATTTT. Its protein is CASALGGVGDQPQHF.

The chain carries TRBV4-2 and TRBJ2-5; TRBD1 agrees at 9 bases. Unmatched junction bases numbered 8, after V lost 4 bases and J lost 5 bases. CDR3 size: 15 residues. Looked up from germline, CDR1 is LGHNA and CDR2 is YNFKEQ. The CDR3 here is CASSPRTGGGETQYF. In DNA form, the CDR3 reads TGTGCCAGCAGCCCTCGAACAGGGGGCGGGGAGACCCAGTACTTC.

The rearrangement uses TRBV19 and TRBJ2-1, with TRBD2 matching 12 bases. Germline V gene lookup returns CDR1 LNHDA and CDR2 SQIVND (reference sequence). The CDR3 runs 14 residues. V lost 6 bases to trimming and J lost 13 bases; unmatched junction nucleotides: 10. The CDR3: CASSWTSGTPLQFF. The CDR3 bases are TGTGCCAGTAGCTGGACTAGCGGGACCCCCCTTCAGTTCTTC.

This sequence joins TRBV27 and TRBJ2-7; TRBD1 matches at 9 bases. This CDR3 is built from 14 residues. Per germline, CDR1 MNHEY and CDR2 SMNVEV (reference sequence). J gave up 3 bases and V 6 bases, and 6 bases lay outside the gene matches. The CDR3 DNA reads TGTGCCAGCAGATGGACAGGGGTGGGCTACGAGCAGTACTTC. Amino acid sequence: CASRWTGVGYEQYF.

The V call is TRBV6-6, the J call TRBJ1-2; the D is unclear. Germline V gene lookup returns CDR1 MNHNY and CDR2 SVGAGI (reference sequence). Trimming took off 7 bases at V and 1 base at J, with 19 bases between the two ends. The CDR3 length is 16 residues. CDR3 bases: TGTGCCAGCACCCAGGCCAGGCAGATCAATAACTATGGCTACACCTTC. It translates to CASTQARQINNYGYTF.

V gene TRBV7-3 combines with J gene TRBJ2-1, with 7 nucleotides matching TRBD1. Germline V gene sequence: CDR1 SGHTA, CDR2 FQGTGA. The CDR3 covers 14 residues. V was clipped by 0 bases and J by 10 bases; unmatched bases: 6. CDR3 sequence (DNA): TGTGCCAGCAGCTTAACGAGAACAGGGGTCGAGCAGTTCTTC. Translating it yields CASSLTRTGVEQFF.

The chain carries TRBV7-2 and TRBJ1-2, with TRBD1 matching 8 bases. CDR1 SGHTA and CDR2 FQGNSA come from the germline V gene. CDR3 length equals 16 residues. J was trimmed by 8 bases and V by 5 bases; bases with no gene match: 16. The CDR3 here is CASSPDRTGGSGGYTF. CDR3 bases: TGTGCCAGCAGCCCTGATCGCACAGGGGGTTCCGGGGGCTACACCTTC.

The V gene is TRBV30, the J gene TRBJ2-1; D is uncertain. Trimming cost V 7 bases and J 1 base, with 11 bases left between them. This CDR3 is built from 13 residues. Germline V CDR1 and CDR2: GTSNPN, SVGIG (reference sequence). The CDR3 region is CALQSLSYNEQFF. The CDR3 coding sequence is TGTGCCTTACAGAGTTTATCCTACAATGAGCAGTTCTTC.

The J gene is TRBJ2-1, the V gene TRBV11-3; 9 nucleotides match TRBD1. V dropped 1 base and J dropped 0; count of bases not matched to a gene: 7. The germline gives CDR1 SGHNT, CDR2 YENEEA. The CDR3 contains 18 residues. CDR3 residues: CASSLGLQGASSYNEQFF. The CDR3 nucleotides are TGTGCCAGCAGCTTAGGTCTACAGGGGGCAAGCTCCTACAATGAGCAGTTCTTC.

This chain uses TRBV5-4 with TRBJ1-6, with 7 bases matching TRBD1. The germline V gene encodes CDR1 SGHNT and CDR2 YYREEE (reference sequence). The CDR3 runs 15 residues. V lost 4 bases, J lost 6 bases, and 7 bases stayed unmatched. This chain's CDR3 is CASSNGGQTNSPLHF. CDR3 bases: TGTGCCAGCAGCAATGGGGGACAGACTAATTCACCCCTCCACTTT.

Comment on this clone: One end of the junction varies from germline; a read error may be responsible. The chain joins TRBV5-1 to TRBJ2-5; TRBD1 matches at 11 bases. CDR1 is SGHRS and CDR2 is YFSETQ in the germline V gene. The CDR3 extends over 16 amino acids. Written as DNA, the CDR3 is TGCGCCAGCAGGTTGGACAGGGGGCAATTCATGGAGACCCAGTACTTC. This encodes CASRLDRGQFMETQYF.

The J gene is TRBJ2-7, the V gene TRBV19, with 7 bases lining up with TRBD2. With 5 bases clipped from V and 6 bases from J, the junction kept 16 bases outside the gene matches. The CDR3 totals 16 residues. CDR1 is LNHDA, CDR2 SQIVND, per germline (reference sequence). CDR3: CASSSLPAGEVGEQYF. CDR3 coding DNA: TGTGCCAGTAGTTCCCTCCCTGCGGGAGAGGTAGGCGAGCAGTACTTC.

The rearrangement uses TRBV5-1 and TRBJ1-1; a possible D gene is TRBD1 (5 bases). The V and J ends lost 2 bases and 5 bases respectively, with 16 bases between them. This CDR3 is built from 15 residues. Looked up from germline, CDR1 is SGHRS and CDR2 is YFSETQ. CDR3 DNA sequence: TGCGCCAGCAGCTTAGGATCCGGGGGTGGGACTGAAGCTTTCTTT. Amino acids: CASSLGSGGGTEAFF.

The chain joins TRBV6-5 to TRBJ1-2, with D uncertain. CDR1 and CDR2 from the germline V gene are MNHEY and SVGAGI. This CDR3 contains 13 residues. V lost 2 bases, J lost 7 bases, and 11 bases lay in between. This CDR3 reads CASSYLLGSGYTF. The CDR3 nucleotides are TGTGCCAGCAGTTACCTCCTAGGGAGTGGCTACACCTTC.

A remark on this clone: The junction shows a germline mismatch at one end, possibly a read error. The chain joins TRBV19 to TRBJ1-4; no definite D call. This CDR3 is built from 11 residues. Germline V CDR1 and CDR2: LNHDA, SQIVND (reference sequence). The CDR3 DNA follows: TGTGCCAGTAGTTTAGGGAGGGCCTCGCCATTT. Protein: CASSLGRASPF. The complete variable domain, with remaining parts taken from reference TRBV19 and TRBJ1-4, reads DGGITQSPKYLFRKEGQNVTLSCEQNLNHDAMYWYRQDPGQGLRLIYYSQIVNDFQKGDIAEGYSVSREKKESFPLTVTSAQKNPTAFYLCASSLGRASPFGSGTQLSVL.

The DNA of the CDR3 is TGTGCCAGCAGCTTGGGACTAGCGGGGGTCACAGATACGCAGTATTTT. As protein: CASSLGLAGVTDTQYF. V is TRBV9 and J is TRBJ2-3, with 14 positions matching TRBD2. CDR1 is SGDLS and CDR2 is YYNGEE in the germline V gene. This CDR3 is 16 amino acids long. The junction had 3 bases not matched to a gene; V was cut back by 4 bases and J by 2 bases.

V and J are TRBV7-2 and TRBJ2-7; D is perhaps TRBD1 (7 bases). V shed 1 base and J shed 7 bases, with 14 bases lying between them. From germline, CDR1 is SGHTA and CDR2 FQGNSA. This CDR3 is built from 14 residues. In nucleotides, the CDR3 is TGTGCCAGCAGCTTAGATCCAGGGGGGAGGGAGCAGTACTTC. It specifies CASSLDPGGREQYF.

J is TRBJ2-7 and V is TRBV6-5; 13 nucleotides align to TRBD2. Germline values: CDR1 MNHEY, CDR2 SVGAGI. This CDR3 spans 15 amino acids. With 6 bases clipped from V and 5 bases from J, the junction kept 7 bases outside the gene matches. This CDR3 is CASSLGLAGVDEQYF. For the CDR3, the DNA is TGTGCCAGCAGCCTTGGACTAGCGGGAGTTGACGAGCAGTACTTC.

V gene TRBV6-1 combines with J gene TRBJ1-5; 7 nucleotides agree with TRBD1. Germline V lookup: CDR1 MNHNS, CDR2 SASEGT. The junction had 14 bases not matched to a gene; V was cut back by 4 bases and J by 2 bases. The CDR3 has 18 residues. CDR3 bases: TGTGCCAGCAGTGTATCCCGGGAGGGGGCACGTCGCAATCAGCCCCAGCATTTT. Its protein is CASSVSREGARRNQPQHF.

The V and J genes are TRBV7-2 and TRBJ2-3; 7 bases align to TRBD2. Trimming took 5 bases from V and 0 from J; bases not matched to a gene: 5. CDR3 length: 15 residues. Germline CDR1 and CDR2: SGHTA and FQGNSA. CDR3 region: CASSKPGLSTDTQYF. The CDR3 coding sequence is TGTGCCAGCAGCAAACCGGGACTAAGCACAGATACGCAGTATTTT.

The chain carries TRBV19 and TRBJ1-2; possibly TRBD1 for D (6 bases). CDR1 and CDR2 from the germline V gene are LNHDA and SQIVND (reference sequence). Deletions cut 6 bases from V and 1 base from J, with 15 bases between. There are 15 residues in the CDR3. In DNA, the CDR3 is TGTGCCAGTAGCCTTGACAGGCACGATAACTATGGCTACACCTTC. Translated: CASSLDRHDNYGYTF. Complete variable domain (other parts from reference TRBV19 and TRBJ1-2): DGGITQSPKYLFRKEGQNVTLSCEQNLNHDAMYWYRQDPGQGLRLIYYSQIVNDFQKGDIAEGYSVSREKKESFPLTVTSAQKNPTAFYLCASSLDRHDNYGYTFGSGTRLTVV.

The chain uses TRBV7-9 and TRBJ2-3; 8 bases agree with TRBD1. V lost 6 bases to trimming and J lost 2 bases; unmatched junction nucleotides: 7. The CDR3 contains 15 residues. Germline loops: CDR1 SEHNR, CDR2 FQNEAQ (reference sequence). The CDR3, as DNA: TGTGCCAGCAGAGCATGGACAGGGAACACAGATACGCAGTATTTT. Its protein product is CASRAWTGNTDTQYF.

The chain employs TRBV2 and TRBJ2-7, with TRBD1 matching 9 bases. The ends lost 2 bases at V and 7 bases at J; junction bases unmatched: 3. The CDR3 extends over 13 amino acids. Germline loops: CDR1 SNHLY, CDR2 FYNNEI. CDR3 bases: TGTGCCAGCAGTGAAAACAGGGGGCGGGAGCAGTACTTC. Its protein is CASSENRGREQYF.